This T cell receptor (beta chain) is drawn from a study of vaccination and CD4 T cells after COVID-19. For this clonotype: The antigen is undetermined.

CDR1 is LNHNV, CDR2 YYDKDF, per germline (reference sequence). The CDR3 runs to 13 residues. The ends were cut back, 9 bases at V and 7 bases at J, with 19 bases in the middle. Sequenced with the Oncomine TCR Beta short-read assay was DNA taken from cultured CD4+ T cells. TCRdb re-analysed the PCR reads in MiXCR, keeping a single row per CDR3 protein. The table has roughly 20,000 distinct CDR3 sequences, roughly 73% seen once. Treatment given: approximately nine-day PBMC culture with coronavirus spike peptide pools or control peptides (ViraFEST assay). The source is a human donor who received a COVID-19 vaccine. The sample was CD4+ T cells from blood, cultured in vitro, taken after SARS-CoV-2 vaccination. The genes are TRBV15 and TRBJ2-7, with D possibly matching TRBD1 (6 bases). DNA of the CDR3: TGTGCCACGACAAGGGGGTTCGCTAAGGAGCAGTACTTC. Its translation: CATTRGFAKEQYF.